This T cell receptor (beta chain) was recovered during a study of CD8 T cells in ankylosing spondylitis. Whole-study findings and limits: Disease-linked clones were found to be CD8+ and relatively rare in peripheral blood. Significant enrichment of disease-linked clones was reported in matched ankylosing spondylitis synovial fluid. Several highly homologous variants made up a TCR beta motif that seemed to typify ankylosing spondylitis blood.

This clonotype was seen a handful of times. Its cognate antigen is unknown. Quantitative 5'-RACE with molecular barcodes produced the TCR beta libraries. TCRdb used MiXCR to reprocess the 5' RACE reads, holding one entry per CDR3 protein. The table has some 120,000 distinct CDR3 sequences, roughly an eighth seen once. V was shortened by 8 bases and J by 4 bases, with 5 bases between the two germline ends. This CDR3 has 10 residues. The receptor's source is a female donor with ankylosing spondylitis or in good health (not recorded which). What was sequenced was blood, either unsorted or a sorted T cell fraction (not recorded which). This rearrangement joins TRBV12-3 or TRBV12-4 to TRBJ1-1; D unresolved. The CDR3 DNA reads TGTGCCAGCCCAGGCACTGAAGCTTTCTTT. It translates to CASPGTEAFF.